Sequencing of this TCR beta chain was carried out in a study of blood T cells in healthy people across ages. This CDR3 spans 15 amino acids. Germline V gives CDR1 LGHDT, CDR2 YNNKEL (reference sequence). After removal of 4 bases from V and 5 bases from J, the junction contained 10 bases not matched to a gene. Through a sample-barcoded 5' primer and a J-beta primer mix, a second PCR was run for roughly 7 to 12 cycles. TCRdb itself ran the 5' RACE reads through MiXCR, one entry per CDR3 protein. The data show some 930,000 distinct CDR3 sequences, around 29% seen once. Study-level findings and limits: A conclusive naive versus antigen-experienced comparison was prevented by the unsorted PBMCs.

Donor samples were obtained from healthy Caucasian individuals from Russia, aged roughly 6 to 90. The sample holds many counts of this clonotype. The antigen is unknown. These data are also associated with another study on T cells of mothers and their children. As that study records: Thymic selection, a shaping force on TCR recombination output, acts similarly in related and unrelated pairs. Related mother-child pairs showed slightly higher but non-significant overlap than unrelated pairs.

The clonotype originates from a woman in her thirties or forties in good health. This chain uses TRBV3-1 with TRBJ2-5; 7 bases are a match to TRBD2. The source material was blood. Here the CDR3 DNA reads TGTGCCAGCAGCCCCCCTGGGGGACTAACTGAGACCCAGTACTTC. Protein: CASSPPGGLTETQYF.